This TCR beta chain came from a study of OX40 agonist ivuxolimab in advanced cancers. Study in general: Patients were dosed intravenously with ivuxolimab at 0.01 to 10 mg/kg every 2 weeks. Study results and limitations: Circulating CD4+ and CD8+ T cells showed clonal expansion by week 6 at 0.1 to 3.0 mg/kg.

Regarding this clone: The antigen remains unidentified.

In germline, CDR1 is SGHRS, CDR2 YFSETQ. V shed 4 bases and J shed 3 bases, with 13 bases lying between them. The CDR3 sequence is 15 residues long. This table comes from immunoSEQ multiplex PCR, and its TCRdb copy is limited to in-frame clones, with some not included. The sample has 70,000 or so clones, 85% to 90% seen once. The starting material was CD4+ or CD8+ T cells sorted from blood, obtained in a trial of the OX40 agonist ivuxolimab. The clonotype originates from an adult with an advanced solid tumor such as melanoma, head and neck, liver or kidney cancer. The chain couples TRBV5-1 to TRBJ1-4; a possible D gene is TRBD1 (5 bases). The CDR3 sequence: CASSTGTQPNEKLFF. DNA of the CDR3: TGCGCCAGCAGCACCGGGACCCAGCCTAATGAAAAACTGTTTTTT.